The T cell receptor beta chain described here comes from a study of early T cells in non-severe SARS-CoV-2 infection. Study in general: Bulk RNA isolated from unsorted whole blood underwent sequencing; chains were not paired. Overall study results and limits: Sequences matched to VDJdb favored anti-spike CD8 responses, while private and CD4 specificities were missed.

Unique molecular identifiers (one per individual cDNA molecule) were attached. TCRdb reprocessed the 5' RACE reads via MiXCR and lists one record per CDR3 protein. The sample records tens of thousands of distinct CDR3 sequences, approximately 12% being singletons. V dropped 5 bases and J dropped 2 bases, with 7 bases sitting between them. Germline V gene lookup returns CDR1 ENHRY and CDR2 SYGVKD. The CDR3 sequence is 13 residues long. As concerns this clonotype: Its antigen is not identified.

The sequencing input was whole blood. This chain joins TRBV10-3 and TRBJ2-4; a possible D gene is TRBD2 (6 bases). The source is an adult who was a healthcare worker with PCR-confirmed SARS-CoV-2 infection or an uninfected control (not recorded which). The CDR3 loop reads CAISRESKNIQYF. In nucleotides, the CDR3 is TGTGCCATCAGTCGGGAGTCCAAAAACATTCAGTACTTC.